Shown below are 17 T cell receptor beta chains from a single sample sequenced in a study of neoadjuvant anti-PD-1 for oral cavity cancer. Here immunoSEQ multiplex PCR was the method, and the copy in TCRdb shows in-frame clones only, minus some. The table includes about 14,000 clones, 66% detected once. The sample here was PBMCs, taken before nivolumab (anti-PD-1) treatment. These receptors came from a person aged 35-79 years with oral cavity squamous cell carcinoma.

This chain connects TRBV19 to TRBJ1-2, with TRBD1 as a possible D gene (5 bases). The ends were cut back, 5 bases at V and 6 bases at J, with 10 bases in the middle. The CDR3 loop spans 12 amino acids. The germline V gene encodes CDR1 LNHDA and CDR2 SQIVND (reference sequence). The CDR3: CASSEGADGYTF. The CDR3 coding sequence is TGTGCCAGTAGTGAAGGGGCGGATGGCTACACCTTC.

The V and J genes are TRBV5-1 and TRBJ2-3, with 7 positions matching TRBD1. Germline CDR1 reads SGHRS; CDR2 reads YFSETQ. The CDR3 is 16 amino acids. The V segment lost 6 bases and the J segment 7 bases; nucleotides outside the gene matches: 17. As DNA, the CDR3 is TGCGCCAGCACGTCTGGGGACAGATATTCTGAGAATACGCAGTATTTT. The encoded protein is CASTSGDRYSENTQYF.

For the CDR3, the DNA is TGTGCCAGTAGAGCTAGCGGTCTGAACACCGGGGAGCTGTTTTTT. Translating gives CASRASGLNTGELFF. The rearrangement joins TRBV6-5 to TRBJ2-2; 7 bases are shared with TRBD2. This CDR3 spans 15 amino acids. Germline V gene sequence: CDR1 MNHEY, CDR2 SVGAGI. The ends lost 9 bases at V and 1 base at J; junction bases unmatched: 8.

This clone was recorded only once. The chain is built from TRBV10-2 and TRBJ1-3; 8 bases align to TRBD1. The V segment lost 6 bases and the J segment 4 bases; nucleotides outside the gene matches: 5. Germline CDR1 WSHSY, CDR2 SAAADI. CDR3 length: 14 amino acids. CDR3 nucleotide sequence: TGCGCCAGCAGGGGACAGGCGGGGGGAAACACCATATATTTT. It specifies CASRGQAGGNTIYF.

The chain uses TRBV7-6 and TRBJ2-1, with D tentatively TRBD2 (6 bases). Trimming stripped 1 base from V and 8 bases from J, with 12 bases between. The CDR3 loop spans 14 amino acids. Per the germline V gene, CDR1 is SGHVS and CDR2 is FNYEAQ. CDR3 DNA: TGTGCCAGCAGCTTAGGACTAGGGGCTGATGAGCAGTTCTTC. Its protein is CASSLGLGADEQFF. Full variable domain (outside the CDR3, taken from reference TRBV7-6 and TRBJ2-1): GAGVSQSPRYKVTKRGQDVALRCDPISGHVSLYWYRQALGQGPEFLTYFNYEAQQDKSGLPNDRFSAERPEGSISTLTIQRTEQRDSAMYRCASSLGLGADEQFFGPGTRLTVL.

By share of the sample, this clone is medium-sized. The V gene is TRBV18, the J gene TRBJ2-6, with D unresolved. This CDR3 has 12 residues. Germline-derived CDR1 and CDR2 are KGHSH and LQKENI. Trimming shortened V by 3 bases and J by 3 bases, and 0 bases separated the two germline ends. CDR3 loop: CASSPGANVLTF. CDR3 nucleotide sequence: TGTGCCAGCTCACCTGGGGCCAACGTCCTGACTTTC.

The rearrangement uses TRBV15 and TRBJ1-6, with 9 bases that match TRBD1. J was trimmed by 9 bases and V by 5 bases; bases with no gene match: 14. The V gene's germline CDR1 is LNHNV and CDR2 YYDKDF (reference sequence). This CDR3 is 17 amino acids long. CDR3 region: CATSHQPGRQGGSPLHF. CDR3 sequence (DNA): TGTGCCACCAGCCATCAACCTGGGAGACAGGGGGGTTCACCCCTCCACTTT. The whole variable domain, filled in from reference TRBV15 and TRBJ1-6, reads DAMVIQNPRYQVTQFGKPVTLSCSQTLNHNVMYWYQQKSSQAPKLLFHYYDKDFNNEADTPDNFQSRRPNTSFCFLDIRSPGLGDTAMYLCATSHQPGRQGGSPLHFGNGTRLTVT.

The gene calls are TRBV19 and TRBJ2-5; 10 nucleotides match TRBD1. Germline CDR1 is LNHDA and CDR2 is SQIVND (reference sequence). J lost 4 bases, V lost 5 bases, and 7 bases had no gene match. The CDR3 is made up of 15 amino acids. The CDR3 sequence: CASSDRQGARETQYF. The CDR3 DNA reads TGTGCCAGTAGTGACCGACAGGGGGCGCGAGAGACCCAGTACTTC.

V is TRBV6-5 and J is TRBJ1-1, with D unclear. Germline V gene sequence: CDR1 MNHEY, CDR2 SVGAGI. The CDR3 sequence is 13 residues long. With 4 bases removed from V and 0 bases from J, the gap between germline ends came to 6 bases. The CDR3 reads CASSLEMNTEAFF. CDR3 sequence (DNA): TGTGCCAGCAGTTTGGAGATGAACACTGAAGCTTTCTTT.

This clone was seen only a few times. CDR3 DNA: TGCGCCAGCAGTGAGTCCCAGAACTATGGCTACACCTTC. Translating gives CASSESQNYGYTF. This sequence joins TRBV10-1 and TRBJ1-2; D is unclear. Germline-derived CDR1 and CDR2 are WNHNN and SYGVQD (reference sequence). The CDR3 sequence is 13 residues long. V was trimmed by 0 bases and J by 2 bases, leaving 4 bases between them.

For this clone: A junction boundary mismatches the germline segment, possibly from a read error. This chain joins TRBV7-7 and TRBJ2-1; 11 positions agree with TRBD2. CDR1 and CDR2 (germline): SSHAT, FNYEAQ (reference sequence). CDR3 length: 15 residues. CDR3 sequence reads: CASSFSGRAGNEQFF. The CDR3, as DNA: TGTGCTAGCAGCTTTAGCGGGAGGGCCGGCAATGAGCAGTTCTTC.

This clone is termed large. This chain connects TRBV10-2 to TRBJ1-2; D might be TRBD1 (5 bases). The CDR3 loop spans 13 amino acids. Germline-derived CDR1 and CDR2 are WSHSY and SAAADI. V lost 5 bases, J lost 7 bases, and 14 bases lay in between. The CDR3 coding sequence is TGCGCCAGCAGTTCGGGGCAGGGACTTGGCTACACCTTC. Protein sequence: CASSSGQGLGYTF.

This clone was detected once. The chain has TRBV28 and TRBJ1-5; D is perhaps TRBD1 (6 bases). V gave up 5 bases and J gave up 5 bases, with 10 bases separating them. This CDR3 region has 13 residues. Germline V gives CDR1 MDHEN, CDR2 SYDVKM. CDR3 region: CASSVAGDQPQHF. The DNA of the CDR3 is TGTGCCAGCAGTGTTGCAGGGGATCAGCCCCAGCATTTT. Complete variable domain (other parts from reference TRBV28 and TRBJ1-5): DVKVTQSSRYLVKRTGEKVFLECVQDMDHENMFWYRQDPGLGLRLIYFSYDVKMKEKGDIPEGYSVSREKKERFSLILESASTNQTSMYLCASSVAGDQPQHFGDGTRLSIL.

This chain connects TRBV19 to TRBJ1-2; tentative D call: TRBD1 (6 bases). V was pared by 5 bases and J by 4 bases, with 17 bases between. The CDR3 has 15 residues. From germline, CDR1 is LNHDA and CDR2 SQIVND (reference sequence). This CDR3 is CASSSHREAVYGYTF. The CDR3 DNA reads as TGTGCCAGTAGTTCCCACAGGGAGGCCGTCTATGGCTACACCTTC.

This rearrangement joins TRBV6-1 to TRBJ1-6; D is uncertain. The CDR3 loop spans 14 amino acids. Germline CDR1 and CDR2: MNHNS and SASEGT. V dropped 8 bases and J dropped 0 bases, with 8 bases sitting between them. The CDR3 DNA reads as TGTGCCAGCTCTGAGAGCTCCTATAATTCACCCCTCCACTTT. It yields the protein CASSESSYNSPLHF.

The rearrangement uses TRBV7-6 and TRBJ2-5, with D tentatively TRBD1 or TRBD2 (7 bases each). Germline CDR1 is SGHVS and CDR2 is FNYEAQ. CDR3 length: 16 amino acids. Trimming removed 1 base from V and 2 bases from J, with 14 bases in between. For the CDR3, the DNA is TGTGCCAGCAGCTTAGTCAGGGGGGGGAGGCAAGAGACCCAGTACTTC. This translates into CASSLVRGGRQETQYF.

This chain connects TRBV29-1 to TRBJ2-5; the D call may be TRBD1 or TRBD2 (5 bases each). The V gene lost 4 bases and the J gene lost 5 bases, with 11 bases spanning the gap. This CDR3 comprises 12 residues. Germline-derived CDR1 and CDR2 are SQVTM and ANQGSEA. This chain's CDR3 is CSVGGIGETQYF. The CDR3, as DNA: TGCAGCGTTGGGGGGATCGGCGAGACCCAGTACTTC.